The entry below gives a single T cell receptor beta chain sequence along with its context. The assay was immunoSEQ multiplex PCR, and TCRdb's table has in-frame clones only and misses some. The data show approximately 100,000 clones, with approximately 90% seen just once and around 3.5% held by the top ten. The CDR3 has 14 amino acids. Per the germline V gene, CDR1 is SGDLS and CDR2 is YYNGEE. Between the trimmed V and J ends, which lost 4 bases and 7 bases, there was a span of 17 bases. The data belong to a study of control samples from healthy donors and cancer patients. This TCR came from a young woman in good health. The V and J genes are TRBV9 and TRBJ2-5; weak D call: TRBD2 (6 bases). The sample was blood. This CDR3 reads CASSSLASAGTQYF. CDR3 DNA: TGTGCCAGCAGCTCGTTGGCTAGCGCGGGGACCCAGTACTTC.